This T cell receptor (beta chain) was recovered during a study of neurological immune-mediated disorders. Findings and limits, study-wide: A possible signature appeared as one related-CDR3 cluster, in which phylogenetic grouping placed the repertoires of 18 of 34 multiple sclerosis patients.

This clonotype occurred many times. Its antigen is still unknown. V gave up 0 bases and J gave up 1 base, with 7 bases separating them. From germline, CDR1 is MGHRA and CDR2 YSYEKL. The CDR3 consists of 14 residues. MiXCR, applied by TCRdb to the 5' RACE reads, yields one record per CDR3 protein. The profile shows under 80,000 distinct CDR3 sequences, 3.9% of them singletons. The sample consisted of PBMCs. The chain recombines TRBV4-1 with TRBJ2-7; D not certain. The clonotype comes from a man aged 30 to 39 with multiple sclerosis. CDR3 DNA: TGCGCCAGCAGCCAAGACGGCAAATCCTACGAGCAGTACTTC. Translated: CASSQDGKSYEQYF.